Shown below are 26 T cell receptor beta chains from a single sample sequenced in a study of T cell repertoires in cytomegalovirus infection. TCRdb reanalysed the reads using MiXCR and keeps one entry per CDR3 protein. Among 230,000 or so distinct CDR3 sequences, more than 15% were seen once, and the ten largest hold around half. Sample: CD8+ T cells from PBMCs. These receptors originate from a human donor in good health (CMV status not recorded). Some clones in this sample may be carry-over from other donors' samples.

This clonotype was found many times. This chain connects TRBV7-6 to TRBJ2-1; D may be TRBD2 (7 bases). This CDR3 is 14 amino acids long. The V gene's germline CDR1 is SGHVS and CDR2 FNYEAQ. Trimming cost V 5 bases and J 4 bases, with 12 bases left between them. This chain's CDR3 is CASSGGGGYNEQFF. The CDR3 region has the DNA TGTGCCAGCAGCGGAGGGGGAGGGTACAATGAGCAGTTCTTC.

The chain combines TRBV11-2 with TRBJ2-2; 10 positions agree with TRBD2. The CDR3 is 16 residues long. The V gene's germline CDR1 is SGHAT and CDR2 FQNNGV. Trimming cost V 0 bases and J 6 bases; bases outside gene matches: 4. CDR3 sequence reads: CASSLEGLAGAGELFF. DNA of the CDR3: TGTGCCAGCAGCTTAGAAGGTCTAGCGGGGGCCGGGGAGCTGTTTTTT.

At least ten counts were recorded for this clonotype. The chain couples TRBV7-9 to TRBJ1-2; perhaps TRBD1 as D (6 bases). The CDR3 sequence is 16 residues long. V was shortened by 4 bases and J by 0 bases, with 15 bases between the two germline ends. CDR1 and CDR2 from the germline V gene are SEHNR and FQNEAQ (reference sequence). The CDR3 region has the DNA TGTGCCAGCAGCTCCTTCAGGACAGAGCCTAACTATGGCTACACCTTC. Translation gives CASSSFRTEPNYGYTF.

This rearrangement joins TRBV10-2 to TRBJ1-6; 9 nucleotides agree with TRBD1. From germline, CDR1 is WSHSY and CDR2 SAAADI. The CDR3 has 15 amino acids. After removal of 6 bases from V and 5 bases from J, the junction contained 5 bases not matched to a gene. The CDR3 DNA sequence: TGCGCCAGCAGGACAGGGGGGAGTCATAATTCACCCCTCCACTTT. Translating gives CASRTGGSHNSPLHF.

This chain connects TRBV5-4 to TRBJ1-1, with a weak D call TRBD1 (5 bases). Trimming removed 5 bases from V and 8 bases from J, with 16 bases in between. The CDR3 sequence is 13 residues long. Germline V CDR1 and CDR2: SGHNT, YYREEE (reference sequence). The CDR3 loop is CASSMVGGGEAFF. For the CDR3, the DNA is TGTGCCAGCAGTATGGTTGGGGGAGGAGAAGCTTTCTTT.

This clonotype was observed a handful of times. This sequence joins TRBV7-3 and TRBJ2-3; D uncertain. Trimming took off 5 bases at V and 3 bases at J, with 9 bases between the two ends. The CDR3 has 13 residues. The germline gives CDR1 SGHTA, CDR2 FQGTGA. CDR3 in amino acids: CASSETGTDTQYF. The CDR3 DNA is TGTGCCAGCAGCGAGACTGGAACAGATACGCAGTATTTT.

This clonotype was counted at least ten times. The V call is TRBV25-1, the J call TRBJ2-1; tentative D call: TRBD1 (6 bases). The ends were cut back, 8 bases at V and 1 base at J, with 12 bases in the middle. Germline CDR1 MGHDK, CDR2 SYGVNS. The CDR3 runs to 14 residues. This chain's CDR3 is CASDQGSSYNEQFF. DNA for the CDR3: TGTGCCAGCGATCAGGGGAGTTCCTACAATGAGCAGTTCTTC.

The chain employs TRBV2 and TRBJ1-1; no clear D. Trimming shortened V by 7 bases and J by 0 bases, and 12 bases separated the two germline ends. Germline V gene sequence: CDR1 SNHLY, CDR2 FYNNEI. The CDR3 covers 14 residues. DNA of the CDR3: TGTGCCAGCAAGATAGGACGGCTGAACACTGAAGCTTTCTTT. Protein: CASKIGRLNTEAFF.

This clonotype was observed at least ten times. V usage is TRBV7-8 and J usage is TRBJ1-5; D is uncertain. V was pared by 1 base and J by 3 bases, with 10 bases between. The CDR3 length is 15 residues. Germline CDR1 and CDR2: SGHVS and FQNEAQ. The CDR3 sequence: CASSLVPGYNQPQHF. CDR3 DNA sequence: TGTGCCAGCAGCTTAGTCCCCGGGTACAATCAGCCCCAGCATTTT.

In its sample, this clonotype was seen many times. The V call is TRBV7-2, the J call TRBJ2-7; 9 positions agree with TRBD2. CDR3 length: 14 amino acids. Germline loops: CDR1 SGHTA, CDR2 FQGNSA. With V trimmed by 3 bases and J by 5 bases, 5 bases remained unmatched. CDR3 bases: TGTGCCAGCAGCTTGGCGGGGGGGAGCGACGAGCAGTACTTC. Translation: CASSLAGGSDEQYF.

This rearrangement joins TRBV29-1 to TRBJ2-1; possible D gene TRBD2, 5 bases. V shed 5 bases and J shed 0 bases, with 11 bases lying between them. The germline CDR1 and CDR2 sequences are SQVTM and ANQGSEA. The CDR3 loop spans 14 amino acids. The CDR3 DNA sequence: TGCAGCGTTCGGGGAGTGGGCTCCTACAATGAGCAGTTCTTC. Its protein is CSVRGVGSYNEQFF.

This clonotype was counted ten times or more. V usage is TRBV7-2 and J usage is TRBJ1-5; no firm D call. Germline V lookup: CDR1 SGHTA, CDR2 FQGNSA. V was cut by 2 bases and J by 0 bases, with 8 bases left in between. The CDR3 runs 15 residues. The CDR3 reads CASSLLGFSNQPQHF. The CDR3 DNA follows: TGTGCCAGCAGCTTACTCGGGTTTAGCAATCAGCCCCAGCATTTT.

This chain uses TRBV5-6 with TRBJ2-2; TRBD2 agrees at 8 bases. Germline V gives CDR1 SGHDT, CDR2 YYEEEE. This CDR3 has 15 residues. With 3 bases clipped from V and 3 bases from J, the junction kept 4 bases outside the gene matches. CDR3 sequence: CASSSREGYTGELFF. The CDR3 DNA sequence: TGTGCCAGCAGCTCCCGGGAGGGCTACACCGGGGAGCTGTTTTTT.

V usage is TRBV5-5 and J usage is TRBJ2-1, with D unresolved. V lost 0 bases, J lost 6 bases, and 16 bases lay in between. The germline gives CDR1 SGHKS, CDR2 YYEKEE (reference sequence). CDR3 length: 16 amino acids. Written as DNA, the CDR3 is TGTGCCAGCAGCTTGGGTGGGATTCGAGTGAGCAATGAGCAGTTCTTC. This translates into CASSLGGIRVSNEQFF.

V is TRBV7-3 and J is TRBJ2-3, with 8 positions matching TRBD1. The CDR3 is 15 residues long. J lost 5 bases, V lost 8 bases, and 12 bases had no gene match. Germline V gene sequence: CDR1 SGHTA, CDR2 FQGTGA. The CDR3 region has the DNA TGTGCCAGCCAGGGCGCCTCAGGGGGCATAGATACGCAGTATTTT. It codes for CASQGASGGIDTQYF.

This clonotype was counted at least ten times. The CDR3 loop reads CASSPYSSYGLVEQFF. The CDR3 region has the DNA TGTGCCAGCAGCCCCTACAGTTCCTATGGGCTCGTTGAGCAGTTCTTC. This chain uses TRBV7-9 with TRBJ2-1, with no clear D. CDR1 SEHNR and CDR2 FQNEAQ come from the germline V gene (reference sequence). The CDR3 runs 16 residues. The germline V and J ends were trimmed by 5 bases and 9 bases, with 23 bases remaining between them.

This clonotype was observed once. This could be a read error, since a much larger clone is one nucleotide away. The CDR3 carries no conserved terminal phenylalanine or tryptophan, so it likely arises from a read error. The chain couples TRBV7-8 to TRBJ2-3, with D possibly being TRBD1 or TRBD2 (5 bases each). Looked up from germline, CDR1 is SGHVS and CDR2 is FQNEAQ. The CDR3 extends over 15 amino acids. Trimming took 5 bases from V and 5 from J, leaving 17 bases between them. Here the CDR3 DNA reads TGTGCCAGCAGCCTAGGGACGGTCCGGGGAGATACGCAGTATTTA. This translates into CASSLGTVRGDTQYL.

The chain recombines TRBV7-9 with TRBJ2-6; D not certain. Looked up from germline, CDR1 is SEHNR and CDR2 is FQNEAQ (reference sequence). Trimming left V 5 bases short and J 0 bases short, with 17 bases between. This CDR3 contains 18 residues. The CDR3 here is CASSPPVDRSSGANVLTF. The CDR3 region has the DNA TGTGCCAGCAGCCCCCCCGTGGATCGGAGCTCTGGGGCCAACGTCCTGACTTTC.

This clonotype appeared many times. The CDR3 DNA follows: TGCGCCAGCAGCCAAGGTCCAGGGGACCGCAGGGAAGCTTTCTTT. Translated: CASSQGPGDRREAFF. The chain combines TRBV4-1 with TRBJ1-1, with D possibly TRBD1 on 6 matching bases. V was pared by 1 base and J by 8 bases, with 17 bases between. The germline CDR1 and CDR2 sequences are MGHRA and YSYEKL. The CDR3 runs 15 residues.

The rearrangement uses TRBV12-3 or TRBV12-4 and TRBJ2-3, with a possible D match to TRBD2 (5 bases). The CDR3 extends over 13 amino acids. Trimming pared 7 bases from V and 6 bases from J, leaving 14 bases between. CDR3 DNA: TGTGCCAGCACCTTAGCGATTTTTGATACGCAGTATTTT. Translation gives CASTLAIFDTQYF.

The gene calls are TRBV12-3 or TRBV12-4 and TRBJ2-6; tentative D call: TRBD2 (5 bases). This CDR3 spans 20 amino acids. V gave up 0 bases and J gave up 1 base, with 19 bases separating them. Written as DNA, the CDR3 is TGTGCCAGCAGTTTAGCCCCTTCGTACGTGGGAGCGTCTGGGGCCAACGTCCTGACTTTC. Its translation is CASSLAPSYVGASGANVLTF.

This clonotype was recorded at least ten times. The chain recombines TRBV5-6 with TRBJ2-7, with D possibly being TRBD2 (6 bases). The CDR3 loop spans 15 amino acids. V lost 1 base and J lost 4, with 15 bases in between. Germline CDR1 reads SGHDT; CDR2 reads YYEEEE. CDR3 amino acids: CASSLNSGAYYEQYF. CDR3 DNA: TGTGCCAGCAGCTTGAATTCGGGAGCCTATTACGAGCAGTACTTC.

Here the CDR3 DNA reads TGTGCCAGCGCCCCCAACCGCAACTATGGCTACACCTTC. This translates into CASAPNRNYGYTF. This chain uses TRBV6-2 or TRBV6-3 with TRBJ1-2; D not resolved. Germline CDR1 is MNHEY and CDR2 is SVGEGT. The CDR3 extends over 13 amino acids. Trimming removed 8 bases at V and 2 bases at J, with 12 bases between.

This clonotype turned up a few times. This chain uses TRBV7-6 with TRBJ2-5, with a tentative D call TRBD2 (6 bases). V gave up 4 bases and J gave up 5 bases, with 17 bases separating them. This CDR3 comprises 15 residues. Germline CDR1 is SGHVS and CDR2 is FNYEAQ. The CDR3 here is CASSSYSGTSETQYF. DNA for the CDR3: TGTGCCAGCAGCTCCTACTCCGGGACTTCGGAGACCCAGTACTTC.

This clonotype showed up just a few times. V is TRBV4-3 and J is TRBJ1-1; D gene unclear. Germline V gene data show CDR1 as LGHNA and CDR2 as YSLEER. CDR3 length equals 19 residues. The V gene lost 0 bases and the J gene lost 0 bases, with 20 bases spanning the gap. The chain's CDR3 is CASSQDILGPGKMNTEAFF. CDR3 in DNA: TGCGCCAGCAGCCAAGATATACTGGGTCCGGGCAAAATGAACACTGAAGCTTTCTTT.

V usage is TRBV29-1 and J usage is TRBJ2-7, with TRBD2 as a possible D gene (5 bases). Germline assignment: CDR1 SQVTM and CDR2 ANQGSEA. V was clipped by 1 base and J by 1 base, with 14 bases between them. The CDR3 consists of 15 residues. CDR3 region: CSVEAREGSSYEQYF. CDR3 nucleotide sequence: TGCAGCGTTGAAGCCCGTGAGGGATCGTCCTACGAGCAGTACTTC.